These 4 T cell receptor beta chains were sequenced from one sample in a study of CD8+CD57+ T cells in acquired aplastic anemia. CDR3 and TCR beta VDJ profiling relied on genomic DNA as the template. TCRdb ran MiXCR on the reads and lists one entry per CDR3 protein. The table has fewer than 250,000 distinct CDR3 sequences, approximately 50% seen once. The sequenced material came from sorted CD4+, CD8+, or CD8+CD57+ T cells (not recorded which) from PBMCs. The receptor source for this set is a human donor in good health, serving as a control.

In the case of this clonotype: The CDR3 does not close with the conserved phenylalanine or tryptophan, likely indicating a read error. The chain recombines TRBV24-1 with TRBJ1-2, with D possibly matching TRBD1 (5 bases). CDR1 KGHDR and CDR2 SFDVKD come from the germline V gene. The CDR3 totals 14 residues. V lost 4 bases and J lost 3, with 11 bases in between. The CDR3 loop reads CATSDTDRYYGYTL. The CDR3 DNA follows: TGTGCCACCAGTGACACCGACAGATACTATGGCTACACCCTC.

V is TRBV7-2 and J is TRBJ1-1, with a possible D match to TRBD1 (5 bases). CDR1 is SGHTA, CDR2 FQGNSA, per germline. Trimming pared 6 bases from V and 2 bases from J, leaving 10 bases between. The CDR3 runs 13 residues. Written as DNA, the CDR3 is TGTGCCAGCAGTTCACAGGACAACACTGAAGCTTTCTTT. Residues: CASSSQDNTEAFF.

This clonotype was counted ten times or more. The chain couples TRBV20-1 to TRBJ2-1, with TRBD1 matching over 8 bases. The CDR3 runs 14 residues. Germline V CDR1 and CDR2: DFQATT, SNEGSKA (reference sequence). Trimming cost V 6 bases and J 3 bases; bases outside gene matches: 7. For the CDR3, the DNA is TGCAGTGCCCGAACAGGGGGTGACTACAATGAGCAGTTCTTC. Translating it yields CSARTGGDYNEQFF.

V is TRBV7-3 and J is TRBJ2-3, with unresolved D. Trimming cost V 4 bases and J 2 bases, with 13 bases left between them. This CDR3 contains 15 residues. Germline CDR1 reads SGHTA; CDR2 reads FQGTGA. The CDR3 DNA sequence: TGTGCCAGCAGCTCCCAGGTAGTACCCACAGATACGCAGTATTTT. This encodes CASSSQVVPTDTQYF.